This T cell receptor (beta chain) stems from a study of blood T cell repertoires in COVID-19. Study at large: Spain, Italy and the United States supplied samples that represented acute and convalescent COVID-19.

Between the trimmed V and J ends, which lost 5 bases and 5 bases, there was a span of 12 bases. The length of the CDR3 is 13 residues. From germline, CDR1 is LNHDA and CDR2 SQIVND (reference sequence). Only in-frame clones appear in the TCRdb table, and some are missing; sequencing was by immunoSEQ multiplex PCR. This sample yields 150,000 to 200,000 clones, of which about 86% are seen a single time; 9.5% to 15% belongs to the top ten. The chain carries TRBV19 and TRBJ1-2; D is unresolved. The sequence came from a woman aged 70 to 79 with COVID-19, enrolled during active disease. Sequenced sample: peripheral blood. The CDR3 region has the DNA TGTGCCAGTAGTTTACTAGGATTGTATGGCTACACCTTC. The encoded protein is CASSLLGLYGYTF.